Sequencing of this T cell receptor (beta chain) was carried out in a study of shared clonotypes between healthy human individuals. Sequencing used immunoSEQ multiplex PCR; TCRdb keeps in-frame clones, though not all of them. Among about 2.5 million clones listed, just under 95% were seen once. The source of this sequence is a man younger than 35 in good health. Some clones in this sample may be carry-over from other donors' samples. The sequencing sample was made of naive CD4+ T cells from PBMCs. Subset given: CD45RA+ positively selected.

The CDR3 spells CASSLVGVASTGELFF. The CDR3 region has the DNA TGTGCCAGCAGCTTAGTGGGTGTAGCTTCCACCGGGGAGCTGTTTTTT. The chain recombines TRBV13 with TRBJ2-2; D unresolved. V was shortened by 1 base and J by 4 bases, with 13 bases between the two germline ends. The CDR3 loop spans 16 amino acids. Germline V gene lookup returns CDR1 PRHDT and CDR2 FYEKMQ (reference sequence).